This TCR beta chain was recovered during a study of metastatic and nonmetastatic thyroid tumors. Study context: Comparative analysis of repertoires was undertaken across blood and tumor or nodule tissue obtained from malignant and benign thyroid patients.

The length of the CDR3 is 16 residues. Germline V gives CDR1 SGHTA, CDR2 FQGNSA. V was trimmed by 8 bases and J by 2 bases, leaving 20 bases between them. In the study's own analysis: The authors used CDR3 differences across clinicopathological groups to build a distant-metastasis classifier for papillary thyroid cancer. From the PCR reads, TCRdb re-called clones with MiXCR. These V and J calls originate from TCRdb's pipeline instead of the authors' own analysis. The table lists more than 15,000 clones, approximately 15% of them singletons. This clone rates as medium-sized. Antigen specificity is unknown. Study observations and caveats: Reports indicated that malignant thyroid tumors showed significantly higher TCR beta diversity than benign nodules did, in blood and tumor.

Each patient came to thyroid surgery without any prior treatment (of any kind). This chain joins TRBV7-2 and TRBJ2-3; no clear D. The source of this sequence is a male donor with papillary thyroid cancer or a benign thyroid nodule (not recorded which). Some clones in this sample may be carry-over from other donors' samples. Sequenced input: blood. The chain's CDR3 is CASGIGGGTYTDTQYF. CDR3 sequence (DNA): TGTGCCAGCGGCATTGGTGGCGGAACATACACAGATACGCAGTATTTT.